This TCR beta chain is from a study of T-cell reconstitution after alpha-beta-depleted transplantation in children. The study's findings and limits: Elevated TCRbeta diversity at day 60 was traced, in some patients, to surviving recipient T cells and thymic progenitors. The main origin of T-cell counts and diversity one year after transplant was newly produced T cells.

In the case of this clonotype: Its specificity is not known. The germline gene is not matched at one end of the junction; a read error may be the cause.

The CDR3 is 16 amino acids. Germline CDR1 is ENHRY and CDR2 is SYGVKD. Unique molecular identifiers tagged the TCRbeta library. MiXCR, run by TCRdb on the PCR reads, gives a single entry per CDR3 protein. The sample holds 670,000 or so distinct CDR3 sequences, 13% seen once. The TCR comes from a girl aged 2-15 years with congenital amegakaryocytic thrombocytopenia, due to receive a stem cell transplant. The V call is TRBV10-3, the J call TRBJ1-5; a possible D gene is TRBD1 (6 bases). This specimen was PBMCs, taken before TCRalphabeta/CD19-depleted stem cell transplant. The CDR3 loop reads CAISESQGNGIQPRHF. In DNA, the CDR3 is TGTGCCATCAGTGAGTCCCAGGGGAACGGCATTCAGCCCCGGCATTTT.